What follows are 23 T cell receptor beta chains derived from one specimen sequenced in a study of T cell clonotyping in hematopoietic cell transplantation. The repertoire was sequenced with immunoSEQ multiplex PCR; TCRdb's copy has only in-frame clones and lacks some. The repertoire consists of approximately 15,000 clones, with about 85% occurring once and the leading ten covering around 3.9%. Sequencing used PBMCs, obtained 100 days after allogeneic stem cell transplant. The receptors here all came from a male patient aged 60 to 75 who had an allogeneic stem cell transplant from a related donor, so the T cells may come from the graft donor. Some clones in this sample may be carry-over from other donors' samples.

J is TRBJ2-3 and V is TRBV7-2, with D unclear. The V and J ends lost 0 bases and 1 base respectively, with 14 bases between them. CDR1 is SGHTA and CDR2 is FQGNSA in the germline V gene. The CDR3 runs to 17 residues. The CDR3 nucleotides read TGTGCCAGCAGCTTAGCGCGTCAGGTGGTGGGCACAGATACGCAGTATTTT. This encodes CASSLARQVVGTDTQYF.

V gene TRBV7-2 combines with J gene TRBJ2-5; 8 bases fit TRBD1. CDR3 length equals 14 residues. The J segment lost 2 bases and the V segment lost 5 bases, leaving 4 bases of the junction unmatched. Germline CDR1 and CDR2: SGHTA and FQGNSA. CDR3 residues: CASSPQGGQETQYF. The CDR3 DNA follows: TGTGCCAGCAGCCCACAGGGGGGTCAAGAGACCCAGTACTTC.

With respect to this clone: The same CDR3 is also encoded by other DNA sequences in this sample. V usage is TRBV19 and J usage is TRBJ1-5; 10 nucleotides align to TRBD1. The V gene end was trimmed by 4 bases and the J gene end by 6 bases; junction bases not matched to a gene: 3. The germline gives CDR1 LNHDA, CDR2 SQIVND (reference sequence). CDR3 length: 14 amino acids. Written as DNA, the CDR3 is TGTGCCAGTAGTACCGGGGACAGGGGTCAGCCCCAGCATTTT. This codes for CASSTGDRGQPQHF.

V and J are TRBV19 and TRBJ2-1; 8 positions agree with TRBD1. J was trimmed by 14 bases and V by 6 bases; bases with no gene match: 6. This CDR3 comprises 11 residues. Germline V CDR1 and CDR2: LNHDA, SQIVND (reference sequence). The CDR3: CASSQWTGKFF. DNA of the CDR3: TGTGCCAGTAGCCAGTGGACAGGGAAGTTCTTC.

The V gene is TRBV7-2, the J gene TRBJ1-1, with 7 bases identical to TRBD1. The J segment lost 10 bases and the V segment lost 2 bases, leaving 4 bases of the junction unmatched. The CDR3 loop spans 12 amino acids. Germline lookup yields CDR1 SGHTA and CDR2 FQGNSA. The CDR3 sequence is CASSLRQGTAFF. DNA of the CDR3: TGTGCCAGCAGCTTAAGACAGGGAACAGCTTTCTTT.

V is TRBV19 and J is TRBJ1-5; 7 nucleotides agree with TRBD1. Unmatched junction bases numbered 5, after V lost 2 bases and J lost 4 bases. From germline, CDR1 is LNHDA and CDR2 SQIVND (reference sequence). The CDR3 is 15 amino acids. The CDR3 sequence: CASSIRTGDNQPQHF. The DNA for the CDR3 is TGTGCCAGTAGTATACGGACAGGAGATAATCAGCCCCAGCATTTT.

The chain employs TRBV4-1 and TRBJ1-4, with D tentatively TRBD1 (6 bases). The germline V and J ends were trimmed by 3 bases and 0 bases, with 14 bases remaining between them. CDR1 MGHRA and CDR2 YSYEKL come from the germline V gene. The CDR3 length is 17 residues. CDR3 residues: CASSHARDTSTNEKLFF. The DNA of the CDR3 is TGCGCCAGCAGCCATGCCCGGGACACGTCAACTAATGAAAAACTGTTTTTT.

The chain joins TRBV29-1 to TRBJ2-5; 9 bases are shared with TRBD1. The CDR3 totals 13 residues. Germline V gene data show CDR1 as SQVTM and CDR2 as ANQGSEA. The junction had 8 bases not matched to a gene; V was cut back by 8 bases and J by 4 bases. This chain's CDR3 is CSTGQGRGETQYF. The CDR3 coding sequence is TGCAGCACCGGACAGGGGCGAGGAGAGACCCAGTACTTC.

This clone was found once. The rearrangement links TRBV7-2 to TRBJ2-1; 8 bases match TRBD2. The CDR3 has 17 amino acids. CDR1 and CDR2 from the germline V gene are SGHTA and FQGNSA. V dropped 4 bases and J dropped 5; count of bases not matched to a gene: 13. The CDR3 sequence is CASSSVAGLRMNNEQFF. For the CDR3, the DNA is TGTGCCAGCAGCTCTGTAGCGGGGCTCCGAATGAACAATGAGCAGTTCTTC.

The genes are TRBV29-1 and TRBJ2-5; TRBD1 aligns across 7 bases. The V segment lost 7 bases and the J segment 4 bases; nucleotides outside the gene matches: 6. This CDR3 is built from 12 residues. Germline loops: CDR1 SQVTM, CDR2 ANQGSEA. CDR3 DNA: TGCAGCGCATCACAGGGGCGAGAGACCCAGTACTTC. Its translation: CSASQGRETQYF. Based on the CDR3 plus reference TRBV29-1 and TRBJ2-5, the full variable domain is SAVISQKPSRDICQRGTSLTIQCQVDSQVTMMFWYRQQPGQSLTLIATANQGSEATYESGFVIDKFPISRPNLTFSTLTVSNMSPEDSSIYLCSASQGRETQYFGPGTRLLVL.

This rearrangement joins TRBV5-6 to TRBJ2-7; 10 bases are a match to TRBD1. V was clipped by 3 bases and J by 2 bases; unmatched bases: 11. Germline loops: CDR1 SGHDT, CDR2 YYEEEE. The CDR3 loop spans 17 amino acids. The CDR3 sequence: CASSSTGGTGAPYEQYF. The DNA for the CDR3 is TGTGCCAGCAGCTCCACGGGGGGGACAGGGGCCCCCTACGAGCAGTACTTC.

The rearrangement links TRBV11-3 to TRBJ2-2, with a possible D match to TRBD1 (5 bases). CDR1 and CDR2 from the germline V gene are SGHNT and YENEEA. V lost 9 bases and J 3 bases, leaving 14 bases between the germline ends. The CDR3 is 14 amino acids. The CDR3 sequence is CASSGQGDTGELFF. The CDR3 DNA reads TGTGCCAGTTCCGGGCAGGGCGACACCGGGGAGCTGTTTTTT.

This sequence joins TRBV11-3 and TRBJ2-7, with a weak D call TRBD2 (5 bases). This CDR3 contains 13 residues. Germline V gene data show CDR1 as SGHNT and CDR2 as YENEEA. V was cut by 1 base and J by 7 bases, with 11 bases left in between. DNA for the CDR3: TGTGCCAGCAGCTTAGCCAGGTCGGGGGAGCAGTACTTC. As protein: CASSLARSGEQYF.

V and J are TRBV20-1 and TRBJ1-1, with a tentative D call TRBD1 (5 bases). From germline, CDR1 is DFQATT and CDR2 SNEGSKA (reference sequence). CDR3 length: 11 residues. Between the trimmed V and J ends, which lost 6 bases and 6 bases, there was a span of 11 bases. The CDR3 is CSAPGPSEAFF. The CDR3 bases are TGCAGTGCCCCGGGGCCGTCTGAAGCTTTCTTT.

This clone was detected only once. The J gene is TRBJ1-1, the V gene TRBV5-1; unclear D gene. V shed 0 bases and J shed 6 bases, with 6 bases lying between them. Germline V gene lookup returns CDR1 SGHRS and CDR2 YFSETQ. CDR3 size: 12 residues. CDR3 in amino acids: CASSLGPPEAFF. The CDR3 DNA is TGCGCCAGCAGCTTGGGACCCCCTGAAGCTTTCTTT.

This clone was detected only a few times. This chain connects TRBV19 to TRBJ1-1; 10 bases fit TRBD1. From germline, CDR1 is LNHDA and CDR2 SQIVND (reference sequence). Germline trimming cut 5 bases from V and 7 bases from J; bases unmatched to any gene: 13. This CDR3 contains 16 residues. CDR3 in DNA: TGTGCCAGTAGTTCACGACCGGGACAGGGGAGACTTGAAGCTTTCTTT. Its protein is CASSSRPGQGRLEAFF.

This chain connects TRBV4-3 to TRBJ1-4; D call uncertain. Trimming removed 2 bases at V and 4 bases at J, with 8 bases between. The V gene's germline CDR1 is LGHNA and CDR2 YSLEER. This CDR3 is built from 14 residues. CDR3 DNA: TGCGCCAGCAGCCAAAAGCCTGATAATGAAAAACTGTTTTTT. This gives the protein CASSQKPDNEKLFF.

This clone was counted a single time. The chain uses TRBV7-3 and TRBJ2-1, with D unclear. Trimming took 5 bases from V and 7 from J, leaving 15 bases between them. The CDR3 runs to 14 residues. CDR1 SGHTA and CDR2 FQGTGA come from the germline V gene. The CDR3, as DNA: TGTGCCAGCAGCCCCTCTGGTGGGGTGAATGAGCAGTTCTTC. Its translation is CASSPSGGVNEQFF.

The CDR3 sequence is CASSETDRERSPLHF. The CDR3 DNA is TGTGCCAGCAGTGAGACGGACAGGGAACGATCACCCCTCCACTTT. This rearrangement joins TRBV25-1 to TRBJ1-6, with TRBD1 matching over 8 bases. The V segment lost 3 bases and the J segment 10 bases; nucleotides outside the gene matches: 8. Germline CDR1 reads MGHDK; CDR2 reads SYGVNS. CDR3 length equals 15 residues.

This rearrangement joins TRBV7-9 to TRBJ1-1; 7 bases map to TRBD1. The trim removed 11 bases at V and 2 bases at J, leaving 14 bases unmatched. CDR3 length equals 15 residues. Germline loops: CDR1 SEHNR, CDR2 FQNEAQ (reference sequence). The CDR3 nucleotides are TGTGCCGGAAGGGGGCCGAACTCTAACAACACTGAAGCTTTCTTT. Translating gives CAGRGPNSNNTEAFF. Full variable domain (missing parts from reference TRBV7-9 and TRBJ1-1): DTGVSQNPRHKITKRGQNVTFRCDPISEHNRLYWYRQTLGQGPEFLTYFQNEAQLEKSRLLSDRFSAERPKGSFSTLEIQRTEQGDSAMYLCAGRGPNSNNTEAFFGQGTRLTVV.

The rearrangement links TRBV11-3 to TRBJ1-3, with unresolved D. The germline V gene encodes CDR1 SGHNT and CDR2 YENEEA. The CDR3 contains 14 residues. The V gene lost 3 bases and the J gene lost 0 bases, with 6 bases spanning the gap. The CDR3 DNA sequence: TGTGCCAGCAGCTTTCGCCGCTCTGGAAACACCATATATTTT. Amino acids: CASSFRRSGNTIYF. The variable domain in full, with the rest retrieved from reference TRBV11-3 and TRBJ1-3, is EAGVVQSPRYKIIEKKQPVAFWCNPISGHNTLYWYLQNLGQGPELLIRYENEEAVDDSQLPKDRFSAERLKGVDSTLKIQPAELGDSAVYLCASSFRRSGNTIYFGEGSWLTVV.

The chain joins TRBV30 to TRBJ1-1; D ambiguous. The CDR3 is made up of 13 amino acids. Trimming took 0 bases from V and 1 from J, leaving 6 bases between them. The V gene's germline CDR1 is GTSNPN and CDR2 SVGIG (reference sequence). The CDR3 DNA sequence: TGTGCCTGGAGTGTACTCGAGAACACTGAAGCTTTCTTT. Translated: CAWSVLENTEAFF.

The rearrangement links TRBV7-3 to TRBJ2-1, with D possibly being TRBD2 (7 bases). This CDR3 spans 19 amino acids. Looked up from germline, CDR1 is SGHTA and CDR2 is FQGTGA. V was pared by 2 bases and J by 0 bases, with 20 bases between. CDR3 sequence (DNA): TGTGCCAGCAGCTTATCGGGGTTCGGGGGGCTGAGCTCCTACAATGAGCAGTTCTTC. This translates into CASSLSGFGGLSSYNEQFF.